A selection of T cell receptor beta chains follows, all from one sample in a study of human T cells and chemical hapten exposure. TCRdb recomputed calls from the 5' RACE reads with MiXCR, one row per CDR3 protein. The sample comprises about 140,000 distinct CDR3 sequences, about 4% of which are singletons, and 1.3% to 1.5% rests with the top ten. All receptors come from a female donor in good health. The CDR3 runs from the conserved cysteine through the conserved F or W.

V	J	length	CDR3
TRBV7-6	TRBJ2-3	16	CASSLGGRRVTDTQYF
TRBV6-5	TRBJ1-3	14	CASTNNAPGNTIYF
TRBV15	TRBJ2-2	15	CATSRDPTNTGELFF
TRBV3-1	TRBJ1-4	13	CASSPRGGEKLFF
TRBV12-3/TRBV12-4	TRBJ2-7	12	CASSPRGVEQYF
TRBV5-1	TRBJ2-2	16	CASSLDSSYYTGELFF
TRBV6-5	TRBJ2-6	19	CASSYSRSEISSGANVLTF
TRBV30	TRBJ1-4	15	CAWTSLGRANEKLFF
TRBV12-3/TRBV12-4	TRBJ1-4	14	CASSLTLTNEKLFF
TRBV6-4	TRBJ2-2	14	CASSDQSNTGELFF
TRBV15	TRBJ2-3	21	CATSSVLAPGPTGKITDTQYF
TRBV11-2	TRBJ1-1	18	CASSLWLVRYRTNTEAFF
TRBV5-1	TRBJ2-3	15	CASSLDGLISDTQYF
TRBV10-3	TRBJ2-7	13	CAISVTGVDEQYF
TRBV7-2	TRBJ2-1	19	CASSLDPGLAGGRYNEQFF
TRBV14	TRBJ2-1	12	CASSPTGNEQFF
TRBV5-6	TRBJ1-5	17	CASSSRGGAGYNQPQHF
TRBV4-1	TRBJ2-1	15	CASSQLTGGHNEQFF
TRBV7-9	TRBJ1-5	14	CASSLGPGNQPQHF
TRBV20-1	TRBJ2-5	15	CSASQRGTSRETQYF
TRBV5-1	TRBJ2-7	14	CASSFGGDSYEQYF
TRBV19	TRBJ1-4	15	CASSIVPERNEKLFF
TRBV29-1	TRBJ2-3	13	CSVRVYGTDTQYF
TRBV5-6	TRBJ1-5	13	CASSTGRRGAQHF
TRBV12-3/TRBV12-4	TRBJ1-2	14	CASSLWGDNYGYTF
TRBV5-6	TRBJ2-3	18	CASSLAAGGDGMTDTQYF
TRBV6-2/TRBV6-3	TRBJ2-3	14	CASTLDRRADTQYF
TRBV7-6	TRBJ2-3	16	CASSLSGVTSTDTQYF
TRBV7-9	TRBJ1-2	13	CASSLQGTAGYTF
TRBV11-1	TRBJ1-1	13	CASSFNANTEAFF
TRBV7-2	TRBJ2-5	18	CASSGGYNPSGGQETQYF
TRBV9	TRBJ1-6	18	CASSHGQGKRSYNSPLHF
TRBV27	TRBJ2-7	15	CASSLRPGRVSEQYF
TRBV20-1	TRBJ1-5	17	CSAAGTGASMGNQPQHF
TRBV5-1	TRBJ1-2	11	CASSPGHGYTF
TRBV27	TRBJ2-7	15	CASSRRTGTTYEQYF
TRBV29-1	TRBJ2-3	17	CSVEDAGRISSTDTQYF
TRBV2	TRBJ2-7	11	CASHEAYEQYF
TRBV20-1	TRBJ1-5	13	CSAANRVGKPQHF
TRBV4-2	TRBJ2-3	17	CASSQVGTSGLTDTQYF
TRBV12-3/TRBV12-4	TRBJ2-3	16	CASRSNRGSSPDTQYF
TRBV20-1	TRBJ1-2	13	CSASPRGNYGYTF
TRBV6-1	TRBJ2-1	13	CANGGADYNEQFF
TRBV29-1	TRBJ2-1	15	CSVGASGGVYNEQFF
TRBV28	TRBJ1-2	14	CASSLARGGYGYTF
TRBV3-1	TRBJ2-1	15	CASSQSIGKHNEQFF
TRBV6-6	TRBJ2-7	14	CASSYSDSSYEQYF
TRBV7-9	TRBJ2-7	16	CASSFITGVTSYEQYF
TRBV12-3/TRBV12-4	TRBJ1-2	13	CASSYHLNYGYTF